The TCR beta chain described here comes from a study of blood T cell repertoires in COVID-19. Study in general: From the United States, Italy and Spain came samples of acute and convalescent COVID-19. PBMCs, B-cell-depleted T cells, or T cells were the source of the cDNA or gDNA that made up the material.

Some clones are missing from TCRdb's copy, which holds only in-frame ones; the method was immunoSEQ multiplex PCR. The table lists approximately 88,000 clones, roughly four fifths of them singletons, with about 20% in the top ten. The specimen was peripheral blood. The receptor was derived from a woman at least 80 years old with active or convalescent COVID-19.

CDR3 DNA: TGTGCCAGCAGCAAAACTATGGGGGGGGCTCACACCGGGGAGCTGTTTTTT. It translates to CASSKTMGGAHTGELFF. This chain joins TRBV6-2 or TRBV6-3 and TRBJ2-2; weak D call: TRBD2 (7 bases). Trimming pared 6 bases from V and 3 bases from J, leaving 20 bases between. This CDR3 spans 17 amino acids. CDR1 and CDR2 (germline): MNHEY, SVGEGT.